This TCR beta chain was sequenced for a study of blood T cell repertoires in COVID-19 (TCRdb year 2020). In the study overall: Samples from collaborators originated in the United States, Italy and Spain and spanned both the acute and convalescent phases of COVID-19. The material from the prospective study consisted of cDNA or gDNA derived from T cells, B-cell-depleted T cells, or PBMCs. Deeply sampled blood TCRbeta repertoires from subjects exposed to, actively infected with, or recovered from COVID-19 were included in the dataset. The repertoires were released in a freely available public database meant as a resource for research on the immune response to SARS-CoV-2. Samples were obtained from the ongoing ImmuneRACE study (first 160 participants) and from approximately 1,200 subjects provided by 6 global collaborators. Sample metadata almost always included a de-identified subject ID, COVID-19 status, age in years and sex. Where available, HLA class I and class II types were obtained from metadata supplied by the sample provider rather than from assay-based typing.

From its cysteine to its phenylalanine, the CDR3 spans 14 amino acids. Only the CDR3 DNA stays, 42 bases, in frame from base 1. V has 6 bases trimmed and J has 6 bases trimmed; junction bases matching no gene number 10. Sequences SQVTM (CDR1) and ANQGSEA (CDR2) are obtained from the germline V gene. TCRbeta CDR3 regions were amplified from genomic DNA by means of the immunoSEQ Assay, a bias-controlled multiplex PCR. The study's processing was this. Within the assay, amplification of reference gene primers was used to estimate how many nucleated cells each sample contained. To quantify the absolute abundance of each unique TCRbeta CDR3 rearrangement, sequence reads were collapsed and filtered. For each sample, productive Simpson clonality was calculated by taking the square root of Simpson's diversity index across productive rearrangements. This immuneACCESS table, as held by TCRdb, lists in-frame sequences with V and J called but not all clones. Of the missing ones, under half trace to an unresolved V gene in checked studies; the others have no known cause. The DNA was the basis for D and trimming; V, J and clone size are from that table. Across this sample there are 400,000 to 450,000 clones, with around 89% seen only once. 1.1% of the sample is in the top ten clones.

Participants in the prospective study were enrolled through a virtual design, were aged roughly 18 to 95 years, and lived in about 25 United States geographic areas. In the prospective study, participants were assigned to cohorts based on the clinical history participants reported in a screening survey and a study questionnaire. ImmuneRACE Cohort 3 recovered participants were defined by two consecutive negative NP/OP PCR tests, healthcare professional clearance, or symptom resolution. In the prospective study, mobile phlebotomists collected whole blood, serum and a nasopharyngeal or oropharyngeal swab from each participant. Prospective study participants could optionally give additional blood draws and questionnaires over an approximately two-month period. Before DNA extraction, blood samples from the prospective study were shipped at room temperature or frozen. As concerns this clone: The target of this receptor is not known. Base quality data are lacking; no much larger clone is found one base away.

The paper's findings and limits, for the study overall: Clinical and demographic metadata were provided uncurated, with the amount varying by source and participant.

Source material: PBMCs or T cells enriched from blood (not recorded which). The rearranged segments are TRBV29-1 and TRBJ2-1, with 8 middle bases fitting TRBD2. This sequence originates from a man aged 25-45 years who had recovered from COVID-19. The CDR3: CSVLPELAANEQFF. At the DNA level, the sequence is TGCAGCGTCCTCCCGGAACTAGCGGCCAATGAGCAGTTCTTC.